This TCR beta chain was identified during a study of tumor and adjacent non-tumor tissue in lung cancer. Study-level results: Significantly higher TCR diversity was found in tumor than normal lung.

Three rounds of nested PCR, following a modified ARM-PCR protocol, produced the TCRbeta library. From the multiplex PCR reads, TCRdb called clonotypes with MiXCR, one entry per CDR3 protein. Of 100,000 to 150,000 distinct CDR3 sequences in the sample, 66% were seen once. This clonotype was found many times. Its specificity is not known. RNA was extracted from bulk tissue without any cell sorting. Germline CDR1 is SQVTM and CDR2 is ANQGSEA. Between the trimmed V and J ends, which lost 0 bases and 3 bases, there was a span of 14 bases. CDR3 length equals 15 residues. The chain recombines TRBV29-1 with TRBJ2-5, with D perhaps assigned TRBD1 or TRBD2 (6 bases each). The receptor was isolated from a man aged 30-40 years with non-small cell lung cancer. Sequencing was done on a sample of lung tumor tissue. The chain's CDR3 is CSVEDRGEEEETQYF. Here the CDR3 DNA reads TGCAGCGTTGAAGATAGGGGGGAGGAGGAAGAGACCCAGTACTTC. The complete variable domain, with remaining parts taken from reference TRBV29-1 and TRBJ2-5, reads SAVISQKPSRDICQRGTSLTIQCQVDSQVTMMFWYRQQPGQSLTLIATANQGSEATYESGFVIDKFPISRPNLTFSTLTVSNMSPEDSSIYLCSVEDRGEEEETQYFGPGTRLLVL.